This T cell receptor (beta chain) emerged from a study of response to subunit inactivated influenza vaccine. The CDR3 is made up of 14 amino acids. CDR1 SGHRS and CDR2 YFSETQ come from the germline V gene. J lost 6 bases, V lost 5 bases, and 6 bases had no gene match. TCRdb re-called the RT-PCR reads through MiXCR, storing one row per CDR3 protein. This repertoire shows about 800,000 distinct CDR3 sequences, 21% found once; its top ten account for roughly 10%. The input for sequencing was PBMCs from blood, taken more than 4 days after vaccination. The clonotype was recovered from a man aged 45-65 years who received an inactivated influenza vaccine. V gene TRBV5-1 combines with J gene TRBJ1-5, with 9 positions matching TRBD1. Here the CDR3 reads CASRETGGSQPQHF. DNA for the CDR3: TGCGCCAGCAGAGAAACAGGGGGCAGTCAGCCCCAGCATTTT.